A selection of T cell receptor beta chains follows, all from one sample in a study of early T cells in non-severe SARS-CoV-2 infection. TCRdb re-derived calls from the 5' RACE reads in MiXCR, one entry per CDR3 protein. Among about 27,000 distinct CDR3 sequences listed, approximately 2.9% were seen once. Sequenced sample: whole blood. All receptors come from an adult who was a healthcare worker with PCR-confirmed SARS-CoV-2 infection or an uninfected control (not recorded which). Both conserved end residues are part of each CDR3. The order of the fields is J gene, D gene, V gene, clone size, CDR3 DNA, CDR3 protein. A D gene is named only where the DNA matches it firmly. Expanded clones are given a class, and other clones once, few, many or no size at all.

j_gene: TRBJ2-5
d_gene: TRBD2
v_gene: TRBV5-1
abundance: many
CDR3nt: TGCGCCAGCAGCAGAATAGCGGGGGCGTCTCAAGAGACCCAGTACTTC
CDR3aa: CASSRIAGASQETQYF

j_gene: TRBJ2-1
d_gene: NA
v_gene: TRBV6-2/TRBV6-3
abundance: NA
CDR3nt: TGTGCCAGCAGTTACTCGATGAGGGCTAATGAGCAGTTCTTC
CDR3aa: CASSYSMRANEQFF

j_gene: TRBJ1-2
d_gene: NA
v_gene: TRBV5-1
abundance: many
CDR3nt: TGCGCCAGCAGCTATCGCAGGGAGATGGACTATGGCTACACCTTC
CDR3aa: CASSYRREMDYGYTF

j_gene: TRBJ2-2
d_gene: TRBD1
v_gene: TRBV5-1
abundance: many
CDR3nt: TGCGCCAGCAGCCCGACAGGGGTGAACACCGGGGAGCTGTTTTTT
CDR3aa: CASSPTGVNTGELFF

j_gene: TRBJ1-5
d_gene: NA
v_gene: TRBV3-1
abundance: many
CDR3nt: TGTGCCAGCAGCCAGGGTGACAGTAGCAATCAGCCCCAGCATTTT
CDR3aa: CASSQGDSSNQPQHF

j_gene: TRBJ1-1
d_gene: NA
v_gene: TRBV30
abundance: many
CDR3nt: TGTGCCTGGACCTCAGGTGGAACACTGAAGCTTTTCTTT
CDR3aa: CAWTSGGTLKLFF

j_gene: TRBJ2-5
d_gene: NA
v_gene: TRBV29-1
abundance: many
CDR3nt: TGCAGCGTTGCCCGAGGGGGTACCCAAAAGACCCAGTACTTC
CDR3aa: CSVARGGTQKTQYF

j_gene: TRBJ1-6
d_gene: NA
v_gene: TRBV12-3/TRBV12-4
abundance: many
CDR3nt: TGTGCCAGCAGTACTCCCGGGGGCCCCCTCCACTTT
CDR3aa: CASSTPGGPLHF

j_gene: TRBJ1-1
d_gene: NA
v_gene: TRBV11-1
abundance: medium-sized
CDR3nt: TGTGCCAGCAGCTCCCCAGGGACACCAAGAGCTTTCTTT
CDR3aa: CASSSPGTPRAFF

j_gene: TRBJ2-3
d_gene: NA
v_gene: TRBV3-1
abundance: many
CDR3nt: TGTGCCAGCAGCCAAGGCGAAGCAGATACGCAGTATTTT
CDR3aa: CASSQGEADTQYF

j_gene: TRBJ1-1
d_gene: NA
v_gene: TRBV5-1
abundance: many
CDR3nt: TGCGCCAGCAGTATAGGACAGAACACTGAAGCTTTCTTT
CDR3aa: CASSIGQNTEAFF

j_gene: TRBJ2-1
d_gene: NA
v_gene: TRBV27
abundance: many
CDR3nt: TGTGCCAGCAGTTTGGGCGATGAGCAGTTCTTC
CDR3aa: CASSLGDEQFF

j_gene: TRBJ1-4
d_gene: TRBD1
v_gene: TRBV12-5
abundance: many
CDR3nt: TGTGCTAGTGGTCTAACCCCCGGGACAGGGTATGAAAAACTGTTTTTT
CDR3aa: CASGLTPGTGYEKLFF

j_gene: TRBJ2-5
d_gene: NA
v_gene: TRBV7-8
abundance: many
CDR3nt: TGTGCCAGCAGCAGCTACAGGGATTGGGAGACCCAGTACTTC
CDR3aa: CASSSYRDWETQYF

j_gene: TRBJ1-1
d_gene: TRBD1
v_gene: TRBV7-2
abundance: NA
CDR3nt: TGTGCCAGCAGCACTCAGACAGGGGTTAACACTGAAGCTTTCTTT
CDR3aa: CASSTQTGVNTEAFF

j_gene: TRBJ1-1
d_gene: NA
v_gene: TRBV5-1
abundance: many
CDR3nt: TGCGCCAGCACCTTTCCTTTGGGAGGGTCTGAAGCTTTCTTT
CDR3aa: CASTFPLGGSEAFF

j_gene: TRBJ2-1
d_gene: TRBD2
v_gene: TRBV7-8
abundance: many
CDR3nt: TGTGCCAGCAGCTTAGGCCCTGTCCTAGCGGGGGGGACGTCAGGTGAGCAGTTCTTC
CDR3aa: CASSLGPVLAGGTSGEQFF

j_gene: TRBJ1-5
d_gene: NA
v_gene: TRBV11-3
abundance: many
CDR3nt: TGTGCCAGCAGCCCCCGGTCCTCCCCGGGACACCCCAATCAGCCCCAGCATTTT
CDR3aa: CASSPRSSPGHPNQPQHF

j_gene: TRBJ1-2
d_gene: NA
v_gene: TRBV5-6
abundance: many
CDR3nt: TGTGCCAGCAGCCGGGACACCTCGAACTATGGCTACACCTTC
CDR3aa: CASSRDTSNYGYTF

j_gene: TRBJ1-4
d_gene: NA
v_gene: TRBV12-3/TRBV12-4
abundance: many
CDR3nt: TGTGCCAGCAGTCACTACGGAGGCAATAATGAAAAACTGTTTTTT
CDR3aa: CASSHYGGNNEKLFF

j_gene: TRBJ1-6
d_gene: NA
v_gene: TRBV27
abundance: many
CDR3nt: TGTGCCAGCAGTTTTTATTTACAGACACCCCTCCACTTT
CDR3aa: CASSFYLQTPLHF

j_gene: TRBJ2-3
d_gene: TRBD1
v_gene: TRBV6-6
abundance: few
CDR3nt: TGTGCCAGCAGTTACGGGCAGACAGGGGCAGATACGCAGTATTTT
CDR3aa: CASSYGQTGADTQYF

j_gene: TRBJ2-5
d_gene: NA
v_gene: TRBV10-2
abundance: many
CDR3nt: TGCGCCAGCAGTGGAATGGGACAATACCAAGAGACCCAGTACTTC
CDR3aa: CASSGMGQYQETQYF

j_gene: TRBJ2-3
d_gene: NA
v_gene: TRBV27
abundance: many
CDR3nt: TGTGCCAGCAGTTCCTCTCTTGATACGCAGTATTTT
CDR3aa: CASSSSLDTQYF

j_gene: TRBJ2-3
d_gene: NA
v_gene: TRBV12-3/TRBV12-4
abundance: many
CDR3nt: TGTGCCAGCACTGGGGGGGGGCCCAATACGCAGTATTTT
CDR3aa: CASTGGGPNTQYF

j_gene: TRBJ1-2
d_gene: NA
v_gene: TRBV7-9
abundance: NA
CDR3nt: TGTGCCAGCAGCGGGTCAGGGAGGAGGGACTATGGCTACACCTTC
CDR3aa: CASSGSGRRDYGYTF

j_gene: TRBJ2-2
d_gene: NA
v_gene: TRBV7-6
abundance: many
CDR3nt: TGTGCCAGCAGTTTTAGGGGAGGGGACACAAACACCGGGGAGCTGTTTTTT
CDR3aa: CASSFRGGDTNTGELFF

j_gene: TRBJ2-3
d_gene: NA
v_gene: TRBV13
abundance: many
CDR3nt: TGTGCCAGCAGTTTAACATTGGGGGGGCGCACAGATACGCAGTATTTT
CDR3aa: CASSLTLGGRTDTQYF

j_gene: TRBJ1-5
d_gene: TRBD1
v_gene: TRBV27
abundance: many
CDR3nt: TGTGCCAGCAGTACTGACAGGGGAGGGCCCCAGCATTTT
CDR3aa: CASSTDRGGPQHF

j_gene: TRBJ1-3
d_gene: NA
v_gene: TRBV2
abundance: NA
CDR3nt: TGTGCCAGCAGCGCCGGACAGTACTCTGGAAACACCATATATTTT
CDR3aa: CASSAGQYSGNTIYF

j_gene: TRBJ1-3
d_gene: NA
v_gene: TRBV18
abundance: many
CDR3nt: TGTGCCAGCTCACTCGAGACACCATCTGGAAACACCATATATTTT
CDR3aa: CASSLETPSGNTIYF

j_gene: TRBJ1-2
d_gene: NA
v_gene: TRBV11-2
abundance: many
CDR3nt: TGTGCCAGCAGCTTGGGGACTTATGGCTACACCTTC
CDR3aa: CASSLGTYGYTF

j_gene: TRBJ1-1
d_gene: NA
v_gene: TRBV7-6
abundance: many
CDR3nt: TGTGCCAGCAGCTTAACAGGGTCAAACACTGAAGCTTTCTTT
CDR3aa: CASSLTGSNTEAFF

j_gene: TRBJ1-5
d_gene: NA
v_gene: TRBV5-6
abundance: NA
CDR3nt: TGTGCCAGCAGCGGGGGAGGGCCCAACAGCAATCAGCCCCAGCATTTT
CDR3aa: CASSGGGPNSNQPQHF

j_gene: TRBJ2-3
d_gene: NA
v_gene: TRBV9
abundance: NA
CDR3nt: TGTGCCAGCAGCGTGGGCAGGGCCGAAGATACGCAGTATTTT
CDR3aa: CASSVGRAEDTQYF

j_gene: TRBJ2-1
d_gene: TRBD2
v_gene: TRBV6-2/TRBV6-3
abundance: many
CDR3nt: TGTGCCAGCAGTTCCCGACCGGGACTAGCGGAACAGTTCTTC
CDR3aa: CASSSRPGLAEQFF

j_gene: TRBJ2-6
d_gene: NA
v_gene: TRBV7-9
abundance: many
CDR3nt: TGTGCCAGCAGAGAGGGGGCCAACGTCCTGACTTTC
CDR3aa: CASREGANVLTF

j_gene: TRBJ1-1
d_gene: TRBD1
v_gene: TRBV5-1
abundance: many
CDR3nt: TGCGCCAGCAGCTTGGGGACAGGGGGAGTGAACACTGAAGCTTTCTTT
CDR3aa: CASSLGTGGVNTEAFF

j_gene: TRBJ2-5
d_gene: TRBD2
v_gene: TRBV20-1
abundance: NA
CDR3nt: TGCAGTGCTAGAGGAGCGGGGGGCACCCAAGAGACCCAGTACTTC
CDR3aa: CSARGAGGTQETQYF

j_gene: TRBJ2-5
d_gene: NA
v_gene: TRBV20-1
abundance: many
CDR3nt: TGCAGTGCTAGGGCTCAGTCAGGGACCCAGTACTTC
CDR3aa: CSARAQSGTQYF

j_gene: TRBJ2-5
d_gene: TRBD1
v_gene: TRBV2
abundance: NA
CDR3nt: TGTGCCAGCAGAGAGGGACAGCTTCAGACCCAGTACTTC
CDR3aa: CASREGQLQTQYF